The entry that follows covers one T cell receptor beta chain sequence. Germline CDR1 MNHEY, CDR2 SMNVEV (reference sequence). The CDR3 runs to 15 residues. The V end lost 4 bases, the J end lost 2 bases, and 12 bases lay between the germline ends. This sample was taken from a study of CD8 T cells in Susac syndrome. Random hexamers primed reverse transcription of roughly 0.45 to 1 ug RNA. Amplification of TCR beta CDR3 was carried out by immunoSEQ multiplex PCR, which covered 54 Vbeta and 13 Jbeta segments. TCRdb itself ran the immunoSEQ multiplex PCR reads through MiXCR, one entry per CDR3 protein. Here the sample spans roughly 50,000 distinct CDR3 sequences, 80% to 95% being singletons. The authors sequenced TCR beta from blood CD8+ and CD4+ T cells. Healthy donors formed controls matched for age and sex. Negative magnetic isolation gave CD8+ and CD4+ cells; FACS enriched CD8+ TEMRA.

Material for sequencing was CD8+ T cells from PBMCs. The TCR originated in a human donor in good health. This rearrangement joins TRBV27 to TRBJ2-1, with D possibly being TRBD2 (5 bases). The CDR3 reads CASSSDIGTYNEQFF. DNA of the CDR3: TGTGCCAGCAGTTCAGACATCGGGACCTACAATGAGCAGTTCTTC.